A single T cell receptor (beta chain) is shown here with its context. TCRdb's copy holds only in-frame clones and misses some; the assay was immunoSEQ multiplex PCR. The profile covers around 1.4 million clones, with 98% appearing a single time and roughly 0.35% taken by the ten largest. The CDR3 has 13 amino acids. CDR1 is SGHVS, CDR2 FNYEAQ, per germline. The V end lost 2 bases, the J end lost 7 bases, and 12 bases lay between the germline ends. This entry belongs to a study of shared clonotypes between healthy human individuals. The study separated CD4+ cells into CD45RA+ naive and CD45RA-negative memory subsets.

This chain connects TRBV7-6 to TRBJ2-7; D possibly corresponds to TRBD2 (6 bases). Material for sequencing was naive CD4+ T cells sorted from blood. Subset reported: CD45RA+ positively selected. The clonotype was recovered from a man under 40 in good health. The CDR3 protein is CASSLMKGGEQYF. In DNA form, the CDR3 reads TGTGCCAGCAGCTTAATGAAGGGAGGTGAGCAGTACTTC.